What follows are 26 T cell receptor beta chains derived from one specimen sequenced in a study of blood T cells in healthy people across ages. Through a sample-barcoded 5' primer and a J-beta primer mix, a second PCR was run for roughly 6 to 12 cycles. Each CDR3 protein gets one entry after TCRdb re-called the 5' RACE reads with MiXCR. The sample lists fewer than 700,000 distinct CDR3 sequences, 47% occurring once. The sample consisted of blood. These receptors all stem from an elderly man in good health.

The chain joins TRBV5-1 to TRBJ2-7; D is unclear. CDR3 length: 15 amino acids. V was shortened by 4 bases and J by 0 bases, with 14 bases between the two germline ends. Germline lookup yields CDR1 SGHRS and CDR2 YFSETQ. CDR3 loop: CASSGSLGFSYEQYF. Written as DNA, the CDR3 is TGCGCCAGCAGCGGCAGTCTGGGGTTCTCCTACGAGCAGTACTTC.

This clonotype was observed a few times. The chain couples TRBV28 to TRBJ1-2, with TRBD1 matching 11 bases. The CDR3 extends over 17 amino acids. Germline values: CDR1 MDHEN, CDR2 SYDVKM. The trim removed 4 bases at V and 1 base at J, leaving 8 bases unmatched. The CDR3 sequence: CASSSPGQGGVNYGYTF. For the CDR3, the DNA is TGTGCCAGCAGTTCCCCGGGACAGGGGGGGGTTAACTATGGCTACACCTTC.

J is TRBJ2-7 and V is TRBV6-4, with TRBD2 matching over 7 bases. Germline V lookup: CDR1 MRHNA, CDR2 SNTAGT. This CDR3 has 14 amino acids. The J segment lost 7 bases and the V segment lost 7 bases, leaving 13 bases of the junction unmatched. CDR3 region: CASKGLAALGEQYF. The CDR3 DNA reads as TGTGCCAGCAAAGGTCTAGCGGCCTTGGGTGAGCAGTACTTC.

Of note for this clonotype: A much larger clone lies one base from this, so it may be a read error. The V call is TRBV6-6, the J call TRBJ2-5; D unclear. The J call is uncertain, as TRBJ2-7 better fits the DNA end. Germline V gene lookup returns CDR1 MNHNY and CDR2 SVGAGI (reference sequence). The CDR3 consists of 15 residues. The CDR3 reads CAGSDFSRVSYEQYF. The CDR3 nucleotides are TGTGCCGGCAGTGACTTCAGCCGCGTCTCCTACGAGCAGTACTTC.

The table lists this clonotype with many counts. The chain employs TRBV10-3 and TRBJ2-7; a weak D match, TRBD2 (5 bases). Per germline, CDR1 ENHRY and CDR2 SYGVKD. V was trimmed by 7 bases and J by 4 bases, leaving 11 bases between them. The CDR3 loop spans 12 amino acids. CDR3: CAIKEEDYEQYF. The DNA of the CDR3 is TGTGCCATCAAGGAGGAGGATTACGAGCAGTACTTC.

The chain combines TRBV10-3 with TRBJ2-3; TRBD2 matches 10 bases. CDR1 is ENHRY and CDR2 is SYGVKD in the germline V gene. V lost 6 bases and J lost 3; bases outside the gene matches: 6. There are 15 residues in the CDR3. This CDR3 is CAIRSGTSETDTQYF. For the CDR3, the DNA is TGTGCCATCAGGTCCGGGACTAGCGAGACAGATACGCAGTATTTT.

The gene calls are TRBV28 and TRBJ2-5, with 8 positions matching TRBD2. The last part of the DNA fits TRBJ2-7 better; the J call may be wrong. Germline V gene sequence: CDR1 MDHEN, CDR2 SYDVKM. CDR3 length equals 16 residues. CDR3 bases: TGTGCCAGCAGTCCAGCGGGAGACCGCGTTCCCTACGAGCAGTACTTC. Residues: CASSPAGDRVPYEQYF.

This clonotype was detected a few times. The rearrangement joins TRBV6-2 or TRBV6-3 to TRBJ2-4, with TRBD2 as a possible D gene (7 bases). The length of the CDR3 is 19 residues. V was clipped by 7 bases and J by 6 bases, with 31 bases between them. CDR1 is MNHEY, CDR2 SVGEGT, per germline. The CDR3 DNA reads TGTGCCAGCACCAAACCCGCCCTAAGGGGGGCCAGGGAGGGAAACATTCAGTACTTC. This sequence encodes CASTKPALRGAREGNIQYF.

This chain connects TRBV5-1 to TRBJ1-1; D gene uncertain. The CDR3 runs to 14 residues. Trimming shortened V by 3 bases and J by 1 base, and 10 bases separated the two germline ends. CDR1 is SGHRS and CDR2 is YFSETQ in the germline V gene. The CDR3 loop is CASSSQPGNTEAFF. As DNA, the CDR3 is TGCGCCAGCAGCTCCCAGCCAGGGAACACTGAAGCTTTCTTT.

In this sample, this clonotype turned up many times. J is TRBJ2-1 and V is TRBV7-2; TRBD2 is a possible D gene (7 bases). V gave up 0 bases and J gave up 6 bases, with 9 bases separating them. This CDR3 region has 14 residues. Germline-derived CDR1 and CDR2 are SGHTA and FQGNSA. CDR3 in DNA: TGTGCCAGCAGCTTAGCGGGGGGGCCCAATGAGCAGTTCTTC. Translated, it gives CASSLAGGPNEQFF.

This clonotype showed up just a few times. The rearrangement links TRBV20-1 to TRBJ1-2; TRBD1 agrees at 7 bases. Germline V gene sequence: CDR1 DFQATT, CDR2 SNEGSKA (reference sequence). V gave up 6 bases and J gave up 8 bases; unmatched junction bases: 15. The CDR3 consists of 14 residues. The CDR3 loop reads CSAPRTGLGGGYTF. The DNA of the CDR3 is TGCAGTGCACCCCGGACAGGCCTTGGGGGGGGCTACACCTTC.

This clonotype was picked up a small number of times. The chain employs TRBV20-1 and TRBJ2-4; 10 positions match TRBD2. The closer fit of TRBJ2-7 to the DNA end suggests the J call may be wrong. This CDR3 has 15 amino acids. Looked up from germline, CDR1 is DFQATT and CDR2 is SNEGSKA (reference sequence). The CDR3 DNA sequence: TGCAGTGCTGGGTTGATAGCGGGGGGAATATTCGAGCAGTACTTC. This translates into CSAGLIAGGIFEQYF.

This chain joins TRBV9 and TRBJ2-1; tentatively, D is TRBD2 (5 bases). V was pared by 4 bases and J by 5 bases, with 10 bases between. This CDR3 is built from 13 residues. Germline loops: CDR1 SGDLS, CDR2 YYNGEE. For the CDR3, the DNA is TGTGCCAGCAGCCCGACTACAAACAATGAGCAGTTCTTC. Encoded protein: CASSPTTNNEQFF.

This clonotype has only a few counts. The rearrangement joins TRBV3-1 to TRBJ1-2, with 8 bases fitting TRBD1. The J segment lost 8 bases and the V segment lost 7 bases, leaving 12 bases of the junction unmatched. Germline values: CDR1 LGHDT, CDR2 YNNKEL (reference sequence). The CDR3 loop spans 14 amino acids. DNA of the CDR3: TGTGCCAGCACCGACGGACAGGGAGTAAGCGGCTACACCTTC. Protein sequence: CASTDGQGVSGYTF.

This chain links TRBV29-1 with TRBJ1-3; 7 nucleotides match TRBD1. The CDR3 contains 14 residues. V gave up 6 bases and J gave up 3 bases; unmatched junction bases: 8. Per the germline V gene, CDR1 is SQVTM and CDR2 is ANQGSEA. This CDR3 is CSVGEQGNGNTIYF. DNA for the CDR3: TGCAGCGTCGGGGAACAGGGGAATGGAAACACCATATATTTT.

This clonotype was seen a handful of times. V gene TRBV7-9 combines with J gene TRBJ2-5; weak D call: TRBD2 (6 bases). From germline, CDR1 is SEHNR and CDR2 FQNEAQ (reference sequence). CDR3 size: 16 residues. The V and J ends lost 3 bases and 1 base respectively, with 15 bases between them. CDR3 loop: CASSFSTDYSQETQYF. The CDR3 coding sequence is TGTGCCAGCAGCTTCTCGACGGACTACTCCCAAGAGACCCAGTACTTC.

The rearrangement uses TRBV28 and TRBJ1-5; possible D gene TRBD1, 6 bases. V lost 1 base and J 11 bases, leaving 12 bases between the germline ends. The CDR3 totals 13 residues. Germline values: CDR1 MDHEN, CDR2 SYDVKM. CDR3 protein: CASSLYRGGAQHF. The CDR3 DNA reads as TGTGCCAGCAGTTTATATAGGGGGGGGGCCCAGCATTTT.

V gene TRBV7-9 combines with J gene TRBJ2-4; TRBD1 is a possible D gene (6 bases). V lost 3 bases, J lost 13 bases, and 19 bases lay in between. CDR1 is SEHNR and CDR2 is FQNEAQ in the germline V gene (reference sequence). This CDR3 spans 14 amino acids. CDR3 DNA: TGTGCCAGCAGCTTCCGGGACAACATCTGGGAGCAGTACTTC. Translated, it gives CASSFRDNIWEQYF. Using reference TRBV7-9 and TRBJ2-4 for the parts outside the CDR3, the full variable domain is DTGVSQNPRHKITKRGQNVTFRCDPISEHNRLYWYRQTLGQGPEFLTYFQNEAQLEKSRLLSDRFSAERPKGSFSTLEIQRTEQGDSAMYLCASSFRDNIWEQYFGAGTRLSVL.

This clonotype was seen only a few times. V and J are TRBV7-9 and TRBJ1-2, with 7 bases that match TRBD1. Losses at the gene ends were 3 bases for V and 2 bases for J; bases not matched to a gene: 9. Germline values: CDR1 SEHNR, CDR2 FQNEAQ (reference sequence). The CDR3 extends over 16 amino acids. CDR3 sequence (DNA): TGTGCCAGCAGCTTCCCAGGGGGGACGGAGAACTATGGCTACACCTTC. It is translated as CASSFPGGTENYGYTF.

This clonotype has more than one count but fewer than ten. J is TRBJ1-1 and V is TRBV25-1; D remains ambiguous. The V end was cut by 7 bases, the J end by 1 base, with 4 bases between. Germline-derived CDR1 and CDR2 are MGHDK and SYGVNS. The CDR3 is 11 amino acids. The chain's CDR3 is CASNKNTEAFF. The CDR3 DNA reads TGTGCCAGCAACAAGAACACTGAAGCTTTCTTT. Variable domain in full (rest from reference TRBV25-1 and TRBJ1-1): EADIYQTPRYLVIGTGKKITLECSQTMGHDKMYWYQQDPGMELHLIHYSYGVNSTEKGDLSSESTVSRIRTEHFPLTLESARPSHTSQYLCASNKNTEAFFGQGTRLTVV.

The chain recombines TRBV7-3 with TRBJ2-3; no firm D call. The CDR3 is 15 amino acids. V was trimmed by 4 bases and J by 0 bases, leaving 11 bases between them. Per germline, CDR1 SGHTA and CDR2 FQGTGA. The CDR3 bases are TGTGCCAGCAGCTCCCGTATCTCTAGCACAGATACGCAGTATTTT. Translated, it gives CASSSRISSTDTQYF.

This chain connects TRBV20-1 to TRBJ2-7, with D maybe TRBD2 (5 bases). Looked up from germline, CDR1 is DFQATT and CDR2 is SNEGSKA (reference sequence). The CDR3 has 12 residues. The V gene lost 6 bases and the J gene lost 2 bases, with 11 bases spanning the gap. The CDR3 bases are TGCAGTGCCCCCGGGGAGACCTACGAGCAGTACTTC. Amino acids: CSAPGETYEQYF.

Details on this clonotype: At one end the junction does not follow the germline gene, possibly because of a read error. The chain is built from TRBV20-1 and TRBJ2-7, with D tentatively TRBD1 (7 bases). The CDR3 loop spans 14 amino acids. CDR1 DFQATT and CDR2 SNEGSKA come from the germline V gene (reference sequence). CDR3 sequence reads: CCARGGGQPYEQYF. CDR3 coding DNA: TGCTGTGCTAGAGGAGGGGGACAGCCCTACGAGCAGTACTTC.

V usage is TRBV5-1 and J usage is TRBJ2-3, with 8 nucleotides matching TRBD2. The CDR3 runs 17 residues. Germline CDR1 is SGHRS and CDR2 is YFSETQ. V lost 4 bases to trimming and J lost 2 bases; unmatched junction nucleotides: 12. The CDR3 region has the DNA TGCGCCAGCAGCACCGGTGCGGCTAGCGGGCACACAGATACGCAGTATTTT. Amino acid sequence: CASSTGAASGHTDTQYF.

This sequence joins TRBV6-5 and TRBJ1-6; maybe TRBD1 (5 bases). CDR1 and CDR2 (germline): MNHEY, SVGAGI. V lost 7 bases, J lost 8 bases, and 18 bases lay in between. The CDR3 has 15 amino acids. The CDR3 sequence: CASTRGAGVYSPLHF. CDR3 in DNA: TGTGCCAGCACGAGGGGCGCTGGGGTTTATTCACCCCTCCACTTT.

This clonotype has more than one count but fewer than ten. This chain links TRBV7-9 with TRBJ2-1, with D tentatively TRBD1 (5 bases). Trimming took 4 bases from V and 15 from J, leaving 16 bases between them. The CDR3 extends over 12 amino acids. Germline V CDR1 and CDR2: SEHNR, FQNEAQ (reference sequence). The CDR3 loop is CASSWQGSSWFF. The CDR3 bases are TGTGCCAGCAGCTGGCAGGGTTCGTCTTGGTTCTTC.